Shown below are 32 T cell receptor beta chains from a single sample sequenced in a study of blood T cell repertoires in COVID-19. Using immunoSEQ multiplex PCR, the repertoire was profiled, and TCRdb retains in-frame clones only, with some absent. The repertoire holds over 55,000 clones, with approximately 80% as singletons. The sample was peripheral blood. These receptors originate from a man between 50 and 59 years old with COVID-19, enrolled during active disease.

This clone was observed a few times. This chain joins TRBV4-2 and TRBJ1-6; D gene ambiguous. This CDR3 spans 13 amino acids. The germline gives CDR1 LGHNA, CDR2 YNFKEQ. V lost 0 bases and J 7 bases, leaving 4 bases between the germline ends. This CDR3 reads CASSQERNSPLHF. The CDR3 bases are TGTGCCAGCAGCCAAGAGAGGAATTCACCCCTCCACTTT.

The chain is built from TRBV5-4 and TRBJ2-1, with D perhaps TRBD1 (5 bases). Germline loops: CDR1 SGHNT, CDR2 YYREEE (reference sequence). The CDR3 runs 16 residues. The V gene lost 0 bases and the J gene lost 5 bases, with 15 bases spanning the gap. CDR3 sequence reads: CASSLERQGINNEQFF. The CDR3 nucleotides read TGTGCCAGCAGCTTGGAGCGCCAGGGAATAAACAATGAGCAGTTCTTC.

In DNA form, the CDR3 reads TGCGCCAGCAGCTTGGAGGGGACAGGGGGCCGAGAGACCCAGTACTTC. Amino acid sequence: CASSLEGTGGRETQYF. The rearrangement uses TRBV5-1 and TRBJ2-5; 12 bases line up with TRBD1. Losses at the gene ends were 0 bases for V and 4 bases for J; bases not matched to a gene: 4. The CDR3 is 16 residues long. Germline-derived CDR1 and CDR2 are SGHRS and YFSETQ.

This clone was counted only a few times. V is TRBV5-6 and J is TRBJ1-6, with 7 bases matching TRBD1. J was trimmed by 13 bases and V by 3 bases; bases with no gene match: 16. In germline, CDR1 is SGHDT, CDR2 YYEEEE. CDR3 length: 16 residues. In DNA, the CDR3 is TGTGCCAGCAGCTCTGGGACAGTGAGGGGGAAGAATCCCCTCCACTTT. It specifies CASSSGTVRGKNPLHF. The full variable domain, its missing parts supplied by reference TRBV5-6 and TRBJ1-6, is DAGVTQSPTHLIKTRGQQVTLRCSPKSGHDTVSWYQQALGQGPQFIFQYYEEEERQRGNFPDRFSGHQFPNYSSELNVNALLLGDSALYLCASSSGTVRGKNPLHFGNGTRLTVT.

The sample holds a few counts of this clone. The V call is TRBV29-1, the J call TRBJ1-2; D is perhaps TRBD1 (6 bases). Germline V gives CDR1 SQVTM, CDR2 ANQGSEA. V gave up 4 bases and J gave up 2 bases, with 14 bases separating them. The CDR3 consists of 14 residues. CDR3 DNA: TGCAGCGTTGGATTCGGACAGAGAAACTATGGCTACACCTTC. Its protein product is CSVGFGQRNYGYTF.

V is TRBV6-4 and J is TRBJ2-7, with a weak D call TRBD2 (6 bases). Trimming removed 6 bases from V and 2 bases from J, with 14 bases in between. Germline CDR1 and CDR2: MRHNA and SNTAGT. The CDR3 sequence is 14 residues long. Written as DNA, the CDR3 is TGTGCCAGCAGGGGGGGTCTACCACCCTACGAGCAGTACTTC. Its protein is CASRGGLPPYEQYF.

This clone was detected a few times. V and J are TRBV6-1 and TRBJ1-5, with 8 bases aligning to TRBD1. The V and J ends lost 0 bases and 6 bases, in that order; junction bases with no gene match: 7. CDR3 length: 16 residues. Germline assignment: CDR1 MNHNS and CDR2 SASEGT. CDR3 bases: TGTGCCAGCAGTGAAGCGATAGGACAGGGACCTCAGCCCCAGCATTTT. Its protein is CASSEAIGQGPQPQHF.

The chain has TRBV6-2 or TRBV6-3 and TRBJ1-6, with 7 bases aligning to TRBD1. Germline CDR1 reads MNHEY; CDR2 reads SVGEGT. After removal of 0 bases from V and 10 bases from J, the junction contained 6 bases not matched to a gene. This CDR3 has 15 residues. The CDR3 DNA reads TGTGCCAGCAGTTACTCAGAGGGGGCTCGGTCACCCCTCCACTTT. It codes for CASSYSEGARSPLHF.

The rearrangement uses TRBV25-1 and TRBJ1-3, with D unclear. V dropped 2 bases and J dropped 1 base, with 9 bases sitting between them. Per germline, CDR1 MGHDK and CDR2 SYGVNS. The CDR3 sequence is 15 residues long. The CDR3 reads CASSEGAISGNTIYF. For the CDR3, the DNA is TGTGCCAGCAGTGAAGGAGCCATTTCTGGAAACACCATATATTTT. Filled out from reference TRBV25-1 and TRBJ1-3, the complete variable domain reads EADIYQTPRYLVIGTGKKITLECSQTMGHDKMYWYQQDPGMELHLIHYSYGVNSTEKGDLSSESTVSRIRTEHFPLTLESARPSHTSQYLCASSEGAISGNTIYFGEGSWLTVV.

The rearrangement uses TRBV9 and TRBJ1-5; 7 positions agree with TRBD1. V was clipped by 0 bases and J by 4 bases; unmatched bases: 4. Germline values: CDR1 SGDLS, CDR2 YYNGEE. This CDR3 has 15 residues. CDR3 in DNA: TGTGCCAGCAGCGTAGAGGGACAGCCTAATCAGCCCCAGCATTTT. It is translated as CASSVEGQPNQPQHF.

This sequence joins TRBV28 and TRBJ1-2; D unresolved. Germline V gene lookup returns CDR1 MDHEN and CDR2 SYDVKM. V was trimmed by 7 bases and J by 8 bases, leaving 20 bases between them. The CDR3 covers 14 residues. In nucleotides, the CDR3 is TGTGCCAGCACGATTCAAACTAATCATGAAGGCTACACCTTC. Protein sequence: CASTIQTNHEGYTF.

The chain couples TRBV18 to TRBJ2-5; D not resolved. This CDR3 has 13 amino acids. V was shortened by 5 bases and J by 3 bases, with 10 bases between the two germline ends. From germline, CDR1 is KGHSH and CDR2 LQKENI. CDR3: CASSMTIEETQYF. The CDR3 DNA is TGTGCCAGCTCAATGACAATAGAAGAGACCCAGTACTTC.

The gene calls are TRBV6-5 and TRBJ2-3; 8 nucleotides agree with TRBD2. Germline V CDR1 and CDR2: MNHEY, SVGAGI. This CDR3 is built from 13 residues. V lost 10 bases, J lost 5 bases, and 8 bases stayed unmatched. In DNA form, the CDR3 reads TGTGCCATAGGACTAGCCCAAGGAGATACGCAGTATTTT. Its translation: CAIGLAQGDTQYF.

About this clone: At one boundary the junction diverges from the germline segment, which might be a read error. CDR3: CASSPSYNGQFF. CDR3 sequence (DNA): TGTGCCAGCAGCCCTAGCTACAATGGGCAGTTCTTC. The rearrangement joins TRBV11-2 to TRBJ2-1; a weak D match, TRBD2 (5 bases). Looked up from germline, CDR1 is SGHAT and CDR2 is FQNNGV. The CDR3 sequence is 12 residues long.

The rearrangement uses TRBV7-9 and TRBJ1-2; D uncertain. The V end was cut by 2 bases, the J end by 5 bases, with 12 bases between. Germline V gene data show CDR1 as SEHNR and CDR2 as FQNEAQ (reference sequence). The CDR3 is made up of 14 amino acids. The CDR3 bases are TGTGCCAGCAGCTTATCTTTAGAGCTTTATGGCTACACCTTC. As protein: CASSLSLELYGYTF.

This rearrangement joins TRBV5-8 to TRBJ1-4; tentative D call: TRBD1 (6 bases). Trimming cost V 3 bases and J 8 bases, with 17 bases left between them. Looked up from germline, CDR1 is SGHTS and CDR2 is YDEGEE. This CDR3 spans 15 amino acids. CDR3 sequence reads: CASSSDRGHGEKLFF. In DNA form, the CDR3 reads TGTGCCAGCAGCTCGGACAGAGGGCACGGGGAAAAACTGTTTTTT.

V and J are TRBV19 and TRBJ1-5; unclear D gene. Germline CDR1 reads LNHDA; CDR2 reads SQIVND (reference sequence). Trimming removed 5 bases at V and 2 bases at J, with 7 bases between. The CDR3 loop spans 13 amino acids. The CDR3 DNA follows: TGTGCCAGTAGTTGGACTGGCAATCAGCCCCAGCATTTT. Its translation is CASSWTGNQPQHF.

V usage is TRBV3-1 (or the pseudogene TRBV3-2) and J usage is TRBJ2-2; TRBD1 aligns across 7 bases. V lost 6 bases and J lost 1; bases outside the gene matches: 2. This CDR3 has 14 residues. The germline V gene has CDR1 LGHDT and CDR2 YNNKEL (reference sequence). The CDR3 bases are TGTGCCAGCAGAAACAGGGGGAACACCGGGGAGCTGTTTTTT. Its protein is CASRNRGNTGELFF.

The rearrangement links TRBV7-2 to TRBJ1-6, with D perhaps TRBD1 (6 bases). The V gene's germline CDR1 is SGHTA and CDR2 FQGNSA. The length of the CDR3 is 15 residues. Trimming took 2 bases from V and 4 from J, leaving 9 bases between them. CDR3 amino acids: CASSLNQGYNSPLHF. Written as DNA, the CDR3 is TGTGCCAGCAGCTTAAATCAGGGGTATAATTCACCCCTCCACTTT.

This chain joins TRBV6-1 and TRBJ1-6; 8 nucleotides align to TRBD1. V dropped 7 bases and J dropped 7; count of bases not matched to a gene: 9. The CDR3 is made up of 15 amino acids. CDR1 and CDR2 from the germline V gene are MNHNS and SASEGT. The CDR3 loop reads CASTPPGTGNSPLHF. The CDR3 DNA sequence: TGTGCCAGCACCCCGCCCGGGACAGGAAATTCACCCCTCCACTTT.

The CDR3 sequence: CASSLRARDTEAFF. The CDR3 DNA follows: TGTGCCAGCAGCCTTAGAGCCCGGGACACTGAAGCTTTCTTT. The genes are TRBV3-1 (or the pseudogene TRBV3-2) and TRBJ1-1; D is unresolved. V dropped 4 bases and J dropped 3 bases, with 12 bases sitting between them. CDR1 and CDR2 (germline): LGHDT, YNNKEL (reference sequence). The CDR3 runs to 14 residues.

The gene calls are TRBV7-8 and TRBJ1-4; 8 bases are a match to TRBD1. This CDR3 contains 15 residues. Trimming removed 5 bases from V and 4 bases from J; junction bases left unmatched: 6. The germline gives CDR1 SGHVS, CDR2 FQNEAQ. The CDR3 nucleotides are TGTGCCAGCAGCGTCGGGACAGGACTTAATGAAAAACTGTTTTTT. Translation gives CASSVGTGLNEKLFF.

This CDR3 reads CASSFMRSSGELFF. CDR3 nucleotides: TGTGCCAGCAGTTTTATGAGATCGTCCGGGGAGCTGTTTTTT. The genes are TRBV27 and TRBJ2-2; D gene unclear. CDR1 and CDR2 from the germline V gene are MNHEY and SMNVEV (reference sequence). The CDR3 totals 14 residues. V lost 3 bases and J lost 6, with 11 bases in between.

CDR3 loop: CASSQNLAPGNNEQFF. DNA of the CDR3: TGTGCCAGCAGCCAAAATCTAGCGCCTGGGAACAATGAGCAGTTCTTC. This sequence joins TRBV14 and TRBJ2-1; D may be TRBD2 (6 bases). The germline gives CDR1 SGHDN, CDR2 FVKESK. The CDR3 covers 16 residues. V was pared by 2 bases and J by 5 bases, with 16 bases between.

The chain joins TRBV2 to TRBJ1-4, with D uncertain. The CDR3 totals 15 residues. Trimming cost V 4 bases and J 4 bases, with 13 bases left between them. CDR1 is SNHLY, CDR2 FYNNEI, per germline. The chain's CDR3 is CASSAVIGLNEKLFF. In nucleotides, the CDR3 is TGTGCCAGCAGTGCGGTTATAGGACTTAATGAAAAACTGTTTTTT.

This clone has more than one count but fewer than ten. The rearrangement joins TRBV7-9 to TRBJ2-5; no reliable D call. V lost 4 bases, J lost 4 bases, and 4 bases lay in between. Germline V gene data show CDR1 as SEHNR and CDR2 as FQNEAQ (reference sequence). The CDR3 loop spans 11 amino acids. Here the CDR3 reads CASSSGETQYF. The CDR3 region has the DNA TGTGCCAGCAGCTCGGGAGAGACCCAGTACTTC.

V gene TRBV15 combines with J gene TRBJ2-1, with TRBD1 as a possible D gene (6 bases). V lost 5 bases and J lost 0, with 14 bases in between. The CDR3 runs 16 residues. CDR1 is LNHNV and CDR2 is YYDKDF in the germline V gene (reference sequence). CDR3 sequence: CATSAGQFSSYNEQFF. The CDR3 nucleotides read TGTGCCACCAGCGCTGGACAGTTTAGCTCCTACAATGAGCAGTTCTTC.

The gene calls are TRBV30 and TRBJ2-7; 13 bases line up with TRBD2. The V segment lost 5 bases and the J segment 7 bases; nucleotides outside the gene matches: 5. The CDR3 loop spans 13 amino acids. Germline V gene data show CDR1 as GTSNPN and CDR2 as SVGIG (reference sequence). The CDR3 region is CAWELAGGLEQYF. DNA of the CDR3: TGTGCCTGGGAACTAGCGGGAGGGCTTGAGCAGTACTTC. The full variable domain, completed using reference TRBV30 and TRBJ2-7, is SQTIHQWPATLVQPVGSPLSLECTVEGTSNPNLYWYRQAAGRGLQLLFYSVGIGQISSEVPQNLSASRPQDRQFILSSKKLLLSDSGFYLCAWELAGGLEQYFGPGTRLTVT.

The rearrangement uses TRBV6-2 or TRBV6-3 and TRBJ2-5, with D perhaps TRBD1 (6 bases). The germline V gene encodes CDR1 MNHEY and CDR2 SVGEGT. The CDR3 contains 16 residues. Between the trimmed V and J ends, which lost 3 bases and 3 bases, there was a span of 17 bases. The CDR3 nucleotides are TGTGCCAGCAGTTATGGGACATACGGATTAGAAGAGACCCAGTACTTC. Protein sequence: CASSYGTYGLEETQYF.

The chain couples TRBV7-9 to TRBJ1-2; maybe TRBD1 (5 bases). The germline gives CDR1 SEHNR, CDR2 FQNEAQ (reference sequence). The CDR3 covers 16 residues. Trimming removed 2 bases at V and 6 bases at J, with 19 bases between. CDR3 sequence (DNA): TGTGCCAGCAGCTTAACCTTAGGGAAGGGGCGGAATGGCTACACCTTC. This sequence encodes CASSLTLGKGRNGYTF.

This chain connects TRBV28 to TRBJ2-1, with a possible D match to TRBD2 (5 bases). Germline V gene lookup returns CDR1 MDHEN and CDR2 SYDVKM. Trimming removed 5 bases from V and 2 bases from J, with 13 bases in between. The CDR3 spans 15 residues. CDR3 residues: CASSPQAGTYNEQFF. CDR3 sequence (DNA): TGTGCCAGCAGTCCCCAGGCGGGTACCTACAATGAGCAGTTCTTC.

This clone was detected only a few times. This sequence joins TRBV7-9 and TRBJ1-1, with unresolved D. Germline V gives CDR1 SEHNR, CDR2 FQNEAQ (reference sequence). The CDR3 spans 14 residues. V was trimmed by 3 bases and J by 6 bases, leaving 14 bases between them. CDR3 in amino acids: CASSFSLPTAEAFF. The CDR3 region has the DNA TGTGCCAGCAGCTTTAGTCTCCCAACCGCTGAAGCTTTCTTT.